This T cell receptor beta chain was captured by sequencing in a study of cytomegalovirus exposure and HLA in healthy donors. Study-wide background: Early released data had approximately 86 million unique TCRs, all coming from HLA-typed donors.

Notes on the study in general: Later on, a genetic analysis was performed. It linked a missense variant in DCLRE1C with V- and J-gene trimming of TCR beta. In an earlier analysis, most TCR beta V segments were productive about 87% or about 30% of the time. For cytomegalovirus status, the classifier reportedly gave diagnoses with high specificity and sensitivity.

About this clone: Its antigen remains unknown.

Germline loops: CDR1 MRHNA, CDR2 SNTAGT. This CDR3 has 17 residues. The PCR was carried out with 60 Vbeta primers and 13 Jbeta primers. Profiling relied on immunoSEQ multiplex PCR, and the TCRdb table lists in-frame clones only, not all of them. The profile shows some 160,000 clones, around 77% of them singletons. The specimen was PBMCs. The sequence came from a man between 60 and 75 years old in good health and CMV-seronegative. The gene calls are TRBV6-4 and TRBJ2-5; 11 bases match TRBD2. The better agreement between TRBJ2-7 and the DNA end casts doubt on the J call. CDR3 coding DNA: TGTGCCAGCAGTGAAGAAATAGCGGGAGGGCCTTTCTACGAGCAGTACTTC. Translation gives CASSEEIAGGPFYEQYF.